This T cell receptor beta chain derives from a study of early T cells in non-severe SARS-CoV-2 infection. About the research overall: Investigators sequenced bulk RNA drawn from unsorted whole blood, and chains remained unpaired.

At least ten counts were recorded for this clonotype. Each CDR3 protein is one row after TCRdb ran MiXCR on the 5' RACE reads. This sample has over 35,000 distinct CDR3 sequences, with approximately 5.9% found just once. The clonotype was recovered from an adult who was a healthcare worker with PCR-confirmed SARS-CoV-2 infection or an uninfected control (not recorded which). The sample here was whole blood, taken at baseline.

The CDR3 region has the DNA TGTGCCAGCAGCTTGGAGGGGGCCAAAAACATTCAGTACTTC. Residues: CASSLEGAKNIQYF. This sequence joins TRBV5-5 and TRBJ2-4; D may be TRBD1 (5 bases). The CDR3 spans 14 residues. The V and J ends lost 0 bases and 1 base respectively, with 5 bases between them. Germline V CDR1 and CDR2: SGHKS, YYEKEE (reference sequence). The variable domain in full, with the rest retrieved from reference TRBV5-5 and TRBJ2-4, is DAGVTQSPTHLIKTRGQQVTLRCSPISGHKSVSWYQQVLGQGPQFIFQYYEKEERGRGNFPDRFSARQFPNYSSELNVNALLLGDSALYLCASSLEGAKNIQYFGAGTRLSVL.